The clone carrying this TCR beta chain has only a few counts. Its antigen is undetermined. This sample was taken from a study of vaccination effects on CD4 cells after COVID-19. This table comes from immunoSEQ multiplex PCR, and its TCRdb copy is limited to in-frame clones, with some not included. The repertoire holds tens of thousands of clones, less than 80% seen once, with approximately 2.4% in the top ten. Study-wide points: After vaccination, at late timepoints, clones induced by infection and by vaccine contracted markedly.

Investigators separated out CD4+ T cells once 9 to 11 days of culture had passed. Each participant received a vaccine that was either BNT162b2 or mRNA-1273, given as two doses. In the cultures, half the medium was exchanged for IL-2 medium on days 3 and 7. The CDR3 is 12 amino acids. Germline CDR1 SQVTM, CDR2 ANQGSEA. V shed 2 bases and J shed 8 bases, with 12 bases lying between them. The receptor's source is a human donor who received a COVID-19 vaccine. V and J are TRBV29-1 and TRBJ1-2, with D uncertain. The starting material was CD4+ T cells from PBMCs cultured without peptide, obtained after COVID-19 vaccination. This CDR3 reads CSVERAGLGYTF. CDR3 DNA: TGCAGCGTTGAACGGGCAGGTCTAGGCTACACCTTC.